This T cell receptor beta chain was sequenced in a study of blood T cell repertoires in COVID-19. The overall study: The samples span acute and convalescent COVID-19 from the United States, Italy and Spain. Sources were T cells, B-cell-depleted T cells, or PBMCs; the material itself was cDNA or gDNA.

V gave up 9 bases and J gave up 6 bases, with 15 bases separating them. The germline gives CDR1 LNHDA, CDR2 SQIVND (reference sequence). The CDR3 is 13 amino acids. Original analysis: Estimates of nucleated cell counts were drawn from the amplification of reference gene primers. Method: immunoSEQ multiplex PCR; TCRdb's copy keeps in-frame clones and lacks some. Clonal size and the V and J genes are those of that table, whereas D and trimming came from the DNA. Of 100,000 to 150,000 clones listed, over 75% are singletons. The V call is TRBV19, the J call TRBJ1-3; a possible D gene is TRBD1 (6 bases). The specimen sequenced was peripheral blood. This clonotype was sampled from a woman in her sixties with acute or convalescent COVID-19. CDR3 DNA sequence: TGTGCCAGCTCATGGGGACAACAAAACACCATATATTTT. Translation: CASSWGQQNTIYF.